The 29 T cell receptor beta chains below come from one sample, sequenced in a study of identical twins. TCRdb itself ran the 5' RACE reads through MiXCR, one entry per CDR3 protein. The table shows roughly 1.6 million distinct CDR3 sequences, with under 35% occurring only once. The sequenced sample was cord blood. The receptors derive from a newborn girl in good health.

This clonotype was observed once. The chain is built from TRBV5-1 and TRBJ2-3; D possibly corresponds to TRBD1 (6 bases). Between the trimmed V and J ends, which lost 7 bases and 0 bases, there was a span of 18 bases. The CDR3 runs to 16 residues. Germline V CDR1 and CDR2: SGHRS, YFSETQ. This CDR3 is CASSVRGQPSTDTQYF. In nucleotides, the CDR3 is TGCGCCAGCTCCGTGCGCGGACAGCCTAGCACAGATACGCAGTATTTT.

The genes are TRBV13 and TRBJ1-2; a possible D gene is TRBD1 (6 bases). The ends were cut back, 6 bases at V and 4 bases at J, with 15 bases in the middle. The germline V gene has CDR1 PRHDT and CDR2 FYEKMQ (reference sequence). The CDR3 sequence is 14 residues long. CDR3 region: CASRSGGRTYGYTF. For the CDR3, the DNA is TGTGCCAGCAGAAGCGGGGGGCGTACCTATGGCTACACCTTC.

The rearrangement uses TRBV4-2 and TRBJ1-2; D is perhaps TRBD1 (5 bases). From germline, CDR1 is LGHNA and CDR2 YNFKEQ. The CDR3 sequence is 16 residues long. Trimming left V 4 bases short and J 4 bases short, with 19 bases between. CDR3 amino acids: CASSPTAQGRGYGYTF. CDR3 coding DNA: TGTGCCAGCAGCCCCACGGCCCAGGGAAGGGGCTATGGCTACACCTTC.

The rearrangement joins TRBV24-1 to TRBJ2-3, with 11 bases lining up with TRBD1. CDR1 KGHDR and CDR2 SFDVKD come from the germline V gene. The CDR3 sequence is 16 residues long. V dropped 1 base and J dropped 6; count of bases not matched to a gene: 5. The CDR3 bases are TGTGCCACCAGTGATTTCCCGGACAGGGGGCATGATACGCAGTATTTT. This codes for CATSDFPDRGHDTQYF.

The CDR3 DNA is TGCGCCAGCAGCTTGGGACTAGCGGGAGGGCCCAGCTCCTACAATGAGCAGTTCTTC. Its translation: CASSLGLAGGPSSYNEQFF. V is TRBV5-1 and J is TRBJ2-1; 14 bases are shared with TRBD2. In germline, CDR1 is SGHRS, CDR2 YFSETQ. With 0 bases clipped from V and 0 bases from J, the junction kept 5 bases outside the gene matches. The CDR3 runs to 19 residues.

The chain carries TRBV19 and TRBJ2-1; D ambiguous. V was clipped by 5 bases and J by 5 bases, with 10 bases between them. The CDR3 extends over 13 amino acids. Germline-derived CDR1 and CDR2 are LNHDA and SQIVND (reference sequence). The CDR3 sequence: CASSPRYHNEQFF. CDR3 bases: TGTGCCAGTAGTCCTAGATACCACAATGAGCAGTTCTTC.

The rearrangement links TRBV12-5 to TRBJ2-5, with D maybe TRBD1 (5 bases). The CDR3 consists of 16 residues. Trimming pared 0 bases from V and 2 bases from J, leaving 13 bases between. The V gene's germline CDR1 is LGHNT and CDR2 FRNRAP. CDR3 bases: TGTGCTAGTGGTTTGGTTATAGGACACGGGCAAGAGACCCAGTACTTC. As protein: CASGLVIGHGQETQYF.

The chain links TRBV7-8 to TRBJ2-3; a weak D match, TRBD2 (5 bases). Per the germline V gene, CDR1 is SGHVS and CDR2 is FQNEAQ. Trimming cost V 1 base and J 0 bases, with 14 bases left between them. The length of the CDR3 is 17 residues. The DNA for the CDR3 is TGTGCCAGCAGCTTAGTTAGGAGGCCCACTAGCACAGATACGCAGTATTTT. Residues: CASSLVRRPTSTDTQYF. Together with reference TRBV7-8 and TRBJ2-3, the CDR3 gives the full variable domain: GAGVSQSPRYKVAKRGQDVALRCDPISGHVSLFWYQQALGQGPEFLTYFQNEAQLDKSGLPSDRFFAERPEGSVSTLKIQRTQQEDSAVYLCASSLVRRPTSTDTQYFGPGTRLTVL.

This clonotype was detected only a few times. The chain has TRBV2 and TRBJ2-1; 8 positions agree with TRBD2. The CDR3 has 14 amino acids. CDR1 is SNHLY, CDR2 FYNNEI, per germline. After removal of 7 bases from V and 10 bases from J, the junction contained 12 bases not matched to a gene. The CDR3: CASTSGAGEVEQFF. DNA for the CDR3: TGTGCCAGCACTTCGGGAGCGGGAGAGGTAGAGCAGTTCTTC.

This chain connects TRBV10-3 to TRBJ2-1; 8 bases match TRBD1. V lost 8 bases, J lost 8 bases, and 11 bases stayed unmatched. This CDR3 has 14 amino acids. Germline V lookup: CDR1 ENHRY, CDR2 SYGVKD. CDR3 in DNA: TGTGCCATCTACAGGGCAGGGGGCTCTTATGAGCAGTTCTTC. Residues: CAIYRAGGSYEQFF.

The chain is built from TRBV15 and TRBJ1-1; D ambiguous. This CDR3 spans 12 amino acids. Trimming stripped 8 bases from V and 0 bases from J, with 7 bases between. Germline V gives CDR1 LNHNV, CDR2 YYDKDF (reference sequence). The chain's CDR3 is CATGPMNTEAFF. CDR3 DNA sequence: TGTGCCACCGGGCCTATGAACACTGAAGCTTTCTTT.

This chain links TRBV6-5 with TRBJ1-1, with D unresolved. CDR1 MNHEY and CDR2 SVGAGI come from the germline V gene. V dropped 0 bases and J dropped 1 base, with 9 bases sitting between them. This CDR3 has 15 residues. The CDR3 here is CASSYSRRPNTEAFF. DNA of the CDR3: TGTGCCAGCAGTTACTCAAGACGGCCGAACACTGAAGCTTTCTTT.

The chain joins TRBV24-1 to TRBJ2-3; D unresolved. The CDR3 has 16 residues. The germline gives CDR1 KGHDR, CDR2 SFDVKD. V shed 4 bases and J shed 3 bases, with 16 bases lying between them. CDR3 sequence reads: CATSDRQRPLTDTQYF. In DNA, the CDR3 is TGTGCCACCAGTGACCGACAAAGGCCCCTTACAGATACGCAGTATTTT.

This clonotype showed up just a few times. The chain is built from TRBV29-1 and TRBJ2-3; the match to TRBD1 covers 12 bases. Germline assignment: CDR1 SQVTM and CDR2 ANQGSEA. V was clipped by 5 bases and J by 3 bases; unmatched bases: 9. This CDR3 comprises 16 residues. CDR3 region: CSVSTGTGGLTDTQYF. CDR3 coding DNA: TGCAGCGTTTCCACCGGGACAGGGGGCCTGACAGATACGCAGTATTTT.

This clonotype came up a few times. V and J are TRBV6-1 and TRBJ2-3; D ambiguous. The CDR3 contains 12 residues. Germline CDR1 and CDR2: MNHNS and SASEGT. V lost 6 bases and J lost 10, with 14 bases in between. CDR3 DNA: TGTGCCAGCAGCCGTGACTGGACGCCGCAGTATTTT. Its protein product is CASSRDWTPQYF.

This clonotype has a count of ten or more. The rearrangement uses TRBV5-1 and TRBJ1-2; a possible D gene is TRBD1 (5 bases). Deletions cut 0 bases from V and 4 bases from J, with 10 bases between. The CDR3 is made up of 14 amino acids. The germline gives CDR1 SGHRS, CDR2 YFSETQ. The CDR3 sequence is CASSLDGAIYGYTF. The CDR3 DNA follows: TGCGCCAGCAGCTTGGACGGGGCCATCTATGGCTACACCTTC.

This clonotype is a singleton in its sample. This chain joins TRBV20-1 and TRBJ2-5; the match to TRBD2 covers 8 bases. CDR1 DFQATT and CDR2 SNEGSKA come from the germline V gene (reference sequence). V dropped 5 bases and J dropped 3; count of bases not matched to a gene: 14. This CDR3 spans 16 amino acids. DNA of the CDR3: TGCAGTGCTCCAAACCGCGGGGGGTTCTGGGAAGAGACCCAGTACTTC. This translates into CSAPNRGGFWEETQYF.

The V call is TRBV24-1, the J call TRBJ2-7, with TRBD1 matching over 8 bases. J gave up 6 bases and V 4 bases, and 10 bases lay outside the gene matches. Looked up from germline, CDR1 is KGHDR and CDR2 is SFDVKD. CDR3 length: 15 residues. The CDR3 bases are TGTGCCACCAGTGAGGCGGGACAGGAAGGCGTCGAGCAGTACTTC. This sequence encodes CATSEAGQEGVEQYF.

Turning to this clonotype: One junction end does not reproduce the germline sequence, and a read error may be involved. The chain combines TRBV6-6 with TRBJ1-2, with TRBD1 matching over 10 bases. CDR1 is MNHNY and CDR2 is SVGAGI in the germline V gene (reference sequence). This CDR3 region has 13 residues. The chain's CDR3 is CASILTGGYGYNF. For the CDR3, the DNA is TGTGCCAGCATATTGACAGGGGGCTATGGCTACAACTTC.

J is TRBJ1-1 and V is TRBV10-3; maybe TRBD1 (6 bases). Deletions cut 6 bases from V and 0 bases from J, with 17 bases between. Germline assignment: CDR1 ENHRY and CDR2 SYGVKD. CDR3 size: 16 residues. The chain's CDR3 is CAIRDGRGTLNTEAFF. The DNA for the CDR3 is TGTGCCATCAGGGACGGTCGAGGGACACTGAACACTGAAGCTTTCTTT.

The V and J genes are TRBV5-6 and TRBJ2-4; D is unresolved. The DNA end favors TRBJ2-5, so the J call may be wrong. Germline CDR1 SGHDT, CDR2 YYEEEE. The CDR3 length is 14 residues. CDR3 residues: CASSETLGTGTQYF. The DNA of the CDR3 is TGTGCCAGCAGCGAGACCTTGGGCACGGGGACCCAGTACTTC.

The CDR3 protein is CASSLGSGGTGNIQYF. In DNA, the CDR3 is TGTGCCAGCAGCTTAGGGAGCGGGGGGACCGGAAACATTCAGTACTTC. The chain joins TRBV13 to TRBJ2-4, with 9 nucleotides matching TRBD2. CDR1 and CDR2 (germline): PRHDT, FYEKMQ (reference sequence). CDR3 length: 16 amino acids. V lost 0 bases and J lost 6; bases outside the gene matches: 6.

The V gene is TRBV7-9, the J gene TRBJ2-1, with 7 positions matching TRBD1. Germline assignment: CDR1 SEHNR and CDR2 FQNEAQ (reference sequence). The CDR3 totals 16 residues. V lost 0 bases, J lost 3 bases, and 5 bases stayed unmatched. The DNA of the CDR3 is TGTGCCAGCAGCTTAGCACGCCAGGGGGTCTACAATGAGCAGTTCTTC. It yields the protein CASSLARQGVYNEQFF.

This clonotype was counted between two and nine times. The rearrangement uses TRBV4-2 and TRBJ2-5; D is unresolved. Germline loops: CDR1 LGHNA, CDR2 YNFKEQ. The CDR3 is 16 amino acids. Trimming took off 1 base at V and 3 bases at J, with 15 bases between the two ends. The CDR3 DNA reads TGTGCCAGCAGCCAAGGTGGGCCTCGACCAAAAGAGACCCAGTACTTC. It translates to CASSQGGPRPKETQYF.

This clonotype was seen more than once but under ten times. The chain couples TRBV7-2 to TRBJ1-5; a weak D match, TRBD1 (5 bases). V was shortened by 1 base and J by 5 bases, with 9 bases between the two germline ends. Germline V CDR1 and CDR2: SGHTA, FQGNSA. CDR3 length equals 14 residues. CDR3 in DNA: TGTGCCAGCAGCTTAGTAAGGGGTCATCAGCCCCAGCATTTT. Its translation is CASSLVRGHQPQHF.

The V and J genes are TRBV7-8 and TRBJ2-3; 9 nucleotides align to TRBD1. CDR1 SGHVS and CDR2 FQNEAQ come from the germline V gene. The CDR3 covers 20 residues. V shed 5 bases and J 2 bases; nucleotides not matched to a gene: 20. The CDR3 bases are TGTGCCAGCAGCCCACAAATACCGTTCCGGGACAGGGAGTCCACAGATACGCAGTATTTT. This codes for CASSPQIPFRDRESTDTQYF. Full variable domain (rest looked up from reference TRBV7-8 and TRBJ2-3): GAGVSQSPRYKVAKRGQDVALRCDPISGHVSLFWYQQALGQGPEFLTYFQNEAQLDKSGLPSDRFFAERPEGSVSTLKIQRTQQEDSAVYLCASSPQIPFRDRESTDTQYFGPGTRLTVL.

This clonotype was seen a few times. The J gene is TRBJ2-1, the V gene TRBV3-1, with 7 bases identical to TRBD1. Germline CDR1 LGHDT, CDR2 YNNKEL (reference sequence). Trimming took 1 base from V and 0 from J; bases not matched to a gene: 6. The CDR3 consists of 17 residues. Written as DNA, the CDR3 is TGTGCCAGCAGCCAAGGGGGCAGGGGGTTCTCCTACAATGAGCAGTTCTTC. It specifies CASSQGGRGFSYNEQFF.

This clonotype was seen only a few times. The rearrangement joins TRBV6-2 or TRBV6-3 to TRBJ1-2; the D is unclear. Germline CDR1 and CDR2: MNHEY and SVGEGT. The CDR3 extends over 13 amino acids. V was trimmed by 6 bases and J by 4 bases, leaving 12 bases between them. The chain's CDR3 is CASSGRLRYGYTF. CDR3 DNA sequence: TGTGCCAGCAGCGGACGGTTGCGCTATGGCTACACCTTC.

The V gene is TRBV25-1, the J gene TRBJ2-5, with D possibly TRBD1 on 6 matching bases. The CDR3 consists of 12 residues. V lost 9 bases to trimming and J lost 3 bases, with 11 bases between them. Germline V lookup: CDR1 MGHDK, CDR2 SYGVNS. The CDR3: CARWTDKETQYF. The CDR3 DNA is TGTGCCAGGTGGACAGACAAAGAGACCCAGTACTTC. The whole variable domain, filled in from reference TRBV25-1 and TRBJ2-5, reads EADIYQTPRYLVIGTGKKITLECSQTMGHDKMYWYQQDPGMELHLIHYSYGVNSTEKGDLSSESTVSRIRTEHFPLTLESARPSHTSQYLCARWTDKETQYFGPGTRLLVL.